The clone carrying this T cell receptor beta chain appeared a few times. This sample was taken from a study of blood T cells in healthy people across ages. The CDR3 totals 16 residues. CDR1 and CDR2 from the germline V gene are SGHRS and YFSETQ. Trimming pared 1 base from V and 5 bases from J, leaving 16 bases between. Researchers report isolating at least 6 million PBMCs per sample. Primed by a sample-barcoded 5' primer and a J-beta primer mix, a second PCR proceeded for roughly 6 to 12 cycles. TCRdb re-called the 5' RACE reads through MiXCR, storing one row per CDR3 protein. This sample has 750,000 to 1,000,000 distinct CDR3 sequences, with about 28% found just once. The data also belong to a second study, concerning T cells of mothers and their children. That source adds: The yield was over 8.5 million TCR beta CDR3 reads from each mother and a few million from each child. Overlap ran slightly, non-significantly higher for related than unrelated mother-child pairs.

The sample comprised blood. This sequence originates from a woman aged 40 to 55 in good health. The genes are TRBV5-1 and TRBJ1-5, with D possibly matching TRBD1 (5 bases). CDR3 DNA: TGCGCCAGCAGCTTGTTCCCGCGGCAGGGCGATCAGCCCCAGCATTTT. Encoded protein: CASSLFPRQGDQPQHF.